Listed here are 9 T cell receptor beta chains from one sample, sequenced in a study of blood T cells in healthy people across ages. The second PCR ran roughly 6 to 11 cycles with a sample-barcoded 5' primer and J-beta primers. TCRdb reanalysed the 5' RACE reads using MiXCR and keeps one entry per CDR3 protein. The data show more than 700,000 distinct CDR3 sequences, around 45% seen once. Sequencing used blood. These receptors were taken from a man aged 80 or over in good health.

This chain uses TRBV6-5 with TRBJ2-7; D is ambiguous. Germline V gene data show CDR1 as MNHEY and CDR2 as SVGAGI. The CDR3 covers 14 residues. The V gene lost 10 bases and the J gene lost 0 bases, with 16 bases spanning the gap. The CDR3 protein is CANRRDIRSYEQYF. CDR3 bases: TGTGCCAACCGCAGAGACATCCGCTCCTACGAGCAGTACTTC.

This clonotype was found once. V usage is TRBV2 and J usage is TRBJ2-5; TRBD1 matches at 9 bases. The CDR3 spans 13 residues. The junction had 14 bases not matched to a gene; V was cut back by 10 bases and J by 11 bases. Germline CDR1 is SNHLY and CDR2 is FYNNEI. Written as DNA, the CDR3 is TGTGCCACCCGGACAGGGGTGGGCCATGAGCAGTACTTC. Translating gives CATRTGVGHEQYF.

This clonotype was counted between two and nine times. V is TRBV15 and J is TRBJ2-3; D not certain. CDR1 is LNHNV, CDR2 YYDKDF, per germline (reference sequence). The CDR3 length is 15 residues. V was shortened by 0 bases and J by 4 bases, with 11 bases between the two germline ends. The CDR3 sequence: CATSRDATSADTQYF. The CDR3 DNA is TGTGCCACCAGCAGAGATGCTACGTCGGCAGATACGCAGTATTTT.

V is TRBV10-3 and J is TRBJ2-7; D not certain. From germline, CDR1 is ENHRY and CDR2 SYGVKD. This CDR3 spans 12 amino acids. V shed 8 bases and J shed 4 bases, with 12 bases lying between them. The DNA of the CDR3 is TGTGCCATCCGGACCCAAACGTACGAGCAGTACTTC. Protein product: CAIRTQTYEQYF.

The rearrangement joins TRBV4-1 to TRBJ2-7, with 9 bases aligning to TRBD2. The J call may be mistaken, given a closer DNA end match to TRBJ2-5. The CDR3 has 16 residues. Germline CDR1 is MGHRA and CDR2 is YSYEKL. CDR3 residues: CASSQGGSGGMKTQYF. CDR3 nucleotide sequence: TGCGCCAGCAGCCAAGGTGGTAGCGGGGGAATGAAGACCCAGTACTTC.

This sequence joins TRBV28 and TRBJ2-5; TRBD2 agrees at 8 bases. Losses at the gene ends were 4 bases for V and 0 bases for J; bases not matched to a gene: 4. The CDR3 has 15 residues. Germline V gene sequence: CDR1 MDHEN, CDR2 SYDVKM. This chain's CDR3 is CASSSGGANQETQYF. The CDR3 DNA reads as TGTGCCAGCAGTTCGGGGGGGGCTAACCAAGAGACCCAGTACTTC.

The chain employs TRBV9 and TRBJ2-1; maybe TRBD2 (7 bases). The CDR3 extends over 17 amino acids. The germline gives CDR1 SGDLS, CDR2 YYNGEE. V was trimmed by 0 bases and J by 0 bases, leaving 13 bases between them. Here the CDR3 DNA reads TGTGCCAGCAGCGTAGCTGGGGGGGGCGCCTCCTACAATGAGCAGTTCTTC. It encodes CASSVAGGGASYNEQFF.

The chain links TRBV6-6 to TRBJ1-5; D gene uncertain. V was shortened by 2 bases and J by 6 bases, with 11 bases between the two germline ends. The CDR3 has 14 amino acids. The germline V gene encodes CDR1 MNHNY and CDR2 SVGAGI (reference sequence). The CDR3 loop is CASSYQDGFQPQHF. The DNA of the CDR3 is TGTGCCAGCAGTTACCAGGACGGGTTTCAGCCCCAGCATTTT.

The genes are TRBV18 and TRBJ2-3; D is perhaps TRBD2 (5 bases). The CDR3 runs to 14 residues. The germline V gene encodes CDR1 KGHSH and CDR2 LQKENI. Deletions cut 0 bases from V and 5 bases from J, with 9 bases between. In DNA, the CDR3 is TGTGCCAGCTCACCACCTACTAGTCGAGATACGCAGTATTTT. This sequence encodes CASSPPTSRDTQYF. Supplemented by reference TRBV18 and TRBJ2-3, the full variable domain reads NAGVMQNPRHLVRRRGQEARLRCSPMKGHSHVYWYRQLPEEGLKFMVYLQKENIIDESGMPKERFSAEFPKEGPSILRIQQVVRGDSAAYFCASSPPTSRDTQYFGPGTRLTVL.